A selection of T cell receptor beta chains follows, all from one sample in a study of OX40 agonist ivuxolimab in advanced cancers. Sequencing used immunoSEQ multiplex PCR; TCRdb keeps in-frame clones, though not all of them. The table lists about 69,000 clones, around 91% of them singletons, with 6.5% in the top ten. The sequences come from CD4+ or CD8+ T cells sorted from blood, collected in a trial of the OX40 agonist ivuxolimab. These receptors all stem from an adult with an advanced solid tumor such as melanoma, head and neck, liver or kidney cancer. The CDR3 runs from the conserved cysteine through the conserved F or W. Each record gives: D gene, J gene, V gene, clone size, CDR3 DNA, CDR3 protein. The D gene is left open where the match is weak. Not all rows give a size; the values are once, few, many and, for expanded clones, a class.

D gene: NA; J gene: TRBJ1-5; V gene: TRBV7-7; clone size: once; CDR3 DNA: TGTGCTAGCAGCTTAGAGGCAGATCAGCCCCAGCATTTT; CDR3 protein: CASSLEADQPQHF
D gene: TRBD2; J gene: TRBJ2-7; V gene: TRBV27; clone size: once; CDR3 DNA: TGTGCCAGCAGTTTAGGTGGGACTAGCCCCTACGAGCAGTACTTC; CDR3 protein: CASSLGGTSPYEQYF
D gene: TRBD2; J gene: TRBJ2-1; V gene: TRBV27; clone size: NA; CDR3 DNA: TGTGCCAGCAGTTCGCGTATAGCGGGGGCCCGAGCTAATGAGCAGTTCTTC; CDR3 protein: CASSSRIAGARANEQFF
D gene: TRBD2; J gene: TRBJ2-3; V gene: TRBV7-3; clone size: once; CDR3 DNA: TGTGCCAGCAGTAAAGTAGCGGGGGACACAGATACGCAGTATTTT; CDR3 protein: CASSKVAGDTDTQYF
D gene: NA; J gene: TRBJ2-3; V gene: TRBV5-1; clone size: NA; CDR3 DNA: TGCGCCAGCAGCTTGGCCAAGGTAATAGATACGCAGTATTTT; CDR3 protein: CASSLAKVIDTQYF
D gene: NA; J gene: TRBJ2-7; V gene: TRBV5-8; clone size: NA; CDR3 DNA: TGTGCCAGCAGCCATCCCGGGTTGAGAGCCCTCTCCTACGAGCAGTACTTC; CDR3 protein: CASSHPGLRALSYEQYF
D gene: NA; J gene: TRBJ2-7; V gene: TRBV5-6; clone size: NA; CDR3 DNA: TGTGCCAGCAGCTCAAGAACAGGCCTACGTCCCTACGAGCAGTACTTC; CDR3 protein: CASSSRTGLRPYEQYF
D gene: NA; J gene: TRBJ2-3; V gene: TRBV6-5; clone size: NA; CDR3 DNA: TGTGCCAGCAGAATTAGCTTCTCTAGCACAGATACGCAGTATTTT; CDR3 protein: CASRISFSSTDTQYF
D gene: NA; J gene: TRBJ1-1; V gene: TRBV4-1; clone size: NA; CDR3 DNA: TGCGCCAGCAGCGAAGGGGGAACAGGGACCAACACTGAAGCTTTCTTT; CDR3 protein: CASSEGGTGTNTEAFF
D gene: NA; J gene: TRBJ2-7; V gene: TRBV4-1; clone size: NA; CDR3 DNA: TGCGCCAGCAGCCAAGATCTCTTGGACTACGAGCAGTACTTC; CDR3 protein: CASSQDLLDYEQYF
D gene: TRBD1; J gene: TRBJ2-7; V gene: TRBV6-5; clone size: NA; CDR3 DNA: TGTGCCAGCAGCCCCGGACAGGGTCTCCAGAACGAGCAGTACTTC; CDR3 protein: CASSPGQGLQNEQYF
D gene: TRBD2; J gene: TRBJ2-1; V gene: TRBV27; clone size: NA; CDR3 DNA: TGTGCCAGCACCATACTAGCGGGAGGGCAGAATGAGCAGTTCTTC; CDR3 protein: CASTILAGGQNEQFF
D gene: NA; J gene: TRBJ2-3; V gene: TRBV13; clone size: few; CDR3 DNA: TGTGCCAGCAGCTTAAGTCTAGCAACAGATACGCAGTATTTT; CDR3 protein: CASSLSLATDTQYF
D gene: TRBD2; J gene: TRBJ2-3; V gene: TRBV30; clone size: NA; CDR3 DNA: TGTGCCTGGAGTGTAGCGGGACCCACAGATACGCAGTATTTT; CDR3 protein: CAWSVAGPTDTQYF